This is a list of T cell receptor beta chains from one sample in a study of cytomegalovirus exposure and HLA in healthy donors. Assay: immunoSEQ multiplex PCR; the TCRdb copy retains only in-frame clones and omits some. The profile covers about 160,000 clones, with roughly 91% appearing a single time and about a tenth taken by the ten largest. Sequenced sample: PBMCs. The receptors derive from a woman aged 18-29 years in good health and CMV-seropositive. CDR3s leave out the opening cysteine and the closing phenylalanine or tryptophan.

TRBJ1-5 | TRBV6-6 | ASRGRKGDSNQPQH
TRBJ2-1 | TRBV29-1 | SVDGGQSSYNEQF
TRBJ2-4 | TRBV4-1 | ASSQAASGYIQY
TRBJ2-7 | TRBV7-9 | ASSLALPLTEQY
TRBJ2-7 | TRBV7-2 | ASSPSSRRLYEQY
TRBJ1-1 | TRBV18 | ASSPVPGTEAF
TRBJ2-7 | TRBV4-1 | ASSQEREGYEQY
TRBJ2-2 | TRBV30 | AWSGQANTGELF
TRBJ2-7 | TRBV29-1 | SVGTSRTYEQY
TRBJ2-1 | TRBV4-2 | ASSQPGQGSNEQF
TRBJ2-5 | TRBV5-5 | ASSLAWTSGKETQY
TRBJ2-2 | TRBV6-4 | ASNARDSEQWGELF
TRBJ2-7 | TRBV2 | ATGSGVSYEQY
TRBJ2-1 | TRBV10-1 | ASSERLAAYNEQF
TRBJ1-2 | TRBV27 | ASSSLMEENYGYT
TRBJ2-3 | TRBV28 | ASSLEAGDGDTQY
TRBJ2-2 | TRBV30 | AWSVWTLDTGELF
TRBJ2-1 | TRBV12-5 | ASGNSGRGNEQF
TRBJ1-3 | TRBV7-6 | ASSSTGADSGNTIY
TRBJ2-1 | TRBV7-9 | ASSKGLAGGPRYNEQF
TRBJ1-3 | TRBV15 | ATSSGQGPLLVDTIY
TRBJ2-1 | TRBV27 | ASSWPPSNEQF
TRBJ1-5 | TRBV28 | ASSITGVYSNQPQH
TRBJ2-2 | TRBV7-3 | ASGTTSTGELF
TRBJ1-5 | TRBV7-2 | ASSQGTVSNQPQH
TRBJ2-1 | TRBV10-1 | ASSESRFLVYNEQF
TRBJ2-1 | TRBV27 | ASSLFTSGINEQF
TRBJ2-5 | TRBV5-4 | ATRAGALETQY
TRBJ2-7 | TRBV11-2 | ATASGIYEQY
TRBJ2-7 | TRBV2 | ASLARALDIYEQY
TRBJ2-7 | TRBV4-1 | ASSQGRQGARGEQY
TRBJ2-1 | TRBV11-3 | ASSLATSGIHNEQF
TRBJ2-7 | TRBV5-1 | ASSVGGANLYEQY
TRBJ1-1 | TRBV5-1 | ASSKYRETEAF
TRBJ2-3 | TRBV30 | AWSETGPSTDTQY
TRBJ2-2 | TRBV30 | AWSGLAGGNTGELF
TRBJ2-5 | TRBV29-1 | SVGTRFVETQY
TRBJ1-5 | TRBV6-1 | ASSEGGQGGQPQH
TRBJ1-4 | TRBV5-4 | ASSFGQGTTDGKLF
TRBJ2-3 | TRBV5-1 | ASKQAGGGDTQY
TRBJ2-5 | TRBV27 | ASSPSGATQETQY
TRBJ2-2 | TRBV27 | ASSLIGGANTGELF
TRBJ2-2 | TRBV30 | ALRSGNTGELF
TRBJ2-3 | TRBV4-3 | ASSQGLAGSTTDTQY
TRBJ2-7 | TRBV2 | ASSGGGKSYEQY
TRBJ1-2 | TRBV27 | ASSLTGGWNGYT
TRBJ1-5 | TRBV30 | AWRTGTYSNQPQH
TRBJ1-2 | TRBV7-2 | ASSLPRGQSEANYGYT
TRBJ1-2 | TRBV29-1 | SVDRGGGYT
TRBJ2-5 | TRBV9 | ASSAPGLEETQY
TRBJ1-5 | TRBV5-1 | ASLTGGASNQPQH
TRBJ2-7 | TRBV10-1 | ASSDRDRGHEQY
TRBJ2-1 | TRBV7-3 | ASSPRLGLAANEQF
TRBJ1-1 | TRBV20-1 | SASGIIEAF
TRBJ2-7 | TRBV2 | ASMRDRAYEQY
TRBJ2-3 | TRBV2 | ASSDLGTDPITDTQY
TRBJ2-1 | TRBV2 | ASSSPAGVEQF